This TCR beta chain was captured by sequencing in a study of blood T cell repertoires in COVID-19. Study background: Italy, Spain and the United States were the sources of the convalescent and acute COVID-19 samples. From T cells, B-cell-depleted T cells, or PBMCs came the material, which was cDNA or gDNA.

Deletions cut 4 bases from V and 5 bases from J, with 10 bases between. This CDR3 region has 13 residues. Germline V gene sequence: CDR1 PRHDT, CDR2 FYEKMQ (reference sequence). How the authors handled the data: Cell counts per sample came from amplifying reference gene primers. Using immunoSEQ multiplex PCR, the repertoire was profiled, and TCRdb retains in-frame clones only, with some absent. Clone size and V and J calls were adopted from that table, with D and trimming inferred from the DNA. The sample has roughly 90,000 clones, more than 65% seen once. What was sequenced was peripheral blood. The genes are TRBV13 and TRBJ2-3; D is uncertain. The sequence was obtained from a human donor in a cohort sampled during active COVID-19. The CDR3 reads CASSSRSRDTQYF. The CDR3 DNA follows: TGTGCCAGCAGCTCCCGTAGTAGAGATACGCAGTATTTT.